The source of this T cell receptor (beta chain) is a study of beta chain features in type 1 diabetes (dated 2018 in TCRdb). Regarding the research as a whole: Mean age, gender distribution, total cell number and subset yield were not different between patients and healthy donors. A total of roughly 98,000,000 sorted cells were examined across all samples, and RNA yield correlated strongly with the number of cells per subset. The study compared TCRB repertoires of sorted circulating CD4+ T cell subsets between recently diagnosed type 1 diabetes patients and matched healthy donors. Regulatory and stem cell-like memory subsets were isolated from only 8 patients and about eight healthy donors, whereas naive and central memory subsets came from all 30 or so donors. Findings and caveats that apply to the study as a whole: Because cDNA was sequenced instead of genomic DNA, highly expressing activated cells could be over-represented, though the groups showed no difference in activation or CD3 levels. Naive, central memory and regulatory TCRB repertoires appeared to be more alike among patients than among healthy donors. Shorter templates might be favored by PCR, yet because patient and control samples were amplified and corrected together, any such skew would affect both groups equally. Because the HLA sub-analyses included only small numbers of individuals, any influence of HLA type on TCRB rearrangement was left unresolved. Type 1 diabetes patients showed a moderate but significant shortening of TCRB CDR3 length in all four CD4+ subsets. Fewer insertions and more nucleotide deletions at VDJ recombination sites were observed in patients with type 1 diabetes, implying thymic rearrangement abnormalities.

V has 1 base trimmed and J has 4 bases trimmed; junction bases matching no gene number 2. The CDR3 runs 15 amino acids, cysteine and phenylalanine included. CDR3 DNA is the only sequence kept; it has 45 bases, read in frame from the first base. The germline V gene provides CDR1 LGHNA and CDR2 YNFKEQ. From each donor, a single peripheral blood sample of about 100 mL on average was drawn into heparinised tubes. Naive, central memory, regulatory and stem cell-like memory CD4+ T cells were sorted on a BD FACSAria II using a panel including CD45RO, CCR7, CD25, CD127, CD95 and CD27. All sorted populations exceeded 95% purity. Right away, PBMCs were isolated by Lymphoprep density gradient centrifugation and were stained directly, with no culture step. So that batch effects would be minimized, each experiment stained and sorted samples in pairs, pairing one healthy donor with one patient. All of the isolated RNA was reverse transcribed with the High Capacity cDNA Reverse Transcription Kit, so expressed TCRB transcripts were sequenced. Deep immunoSEQ sequencing was applied to naive, central memory and regulatory T cell samples, giving an average of roughly 3.5 million total reads per sample. Sorted cells were lysed in RLT buffer, and RNA was extracted using DNase-treated RNeasy Micro or Mini kits according to cell number. To prevent cross-contamination, each cell subset was processed individually, whereas patient and healthy donor samples were processed jointly. TCRB sequences were amplified from cDNA with the immunoSEQ multiplex PCR, producing 87-bp fragments spanning the CDR3 region. The amplicons were sequenced using the Illumina HiSeq platform. As for the original processing: PCR bias was corrected computationally using synthetic template baselines, and reads within Hamming distance 2 were collapsed, with unmergeable singletons discarded. By aligning reads against IMGT, V, D and J genes, CDR3 length, and insertions or deletions at six rearrangement sites were assigned. Within each subset, clonotype counts were normalized to sorted cell number, after which true diversity and Gini coefficients were computed with the tcR R package. Repertoire sharing was quantified using the overlap coefficient calculated on TCRB nucleotide sequences. TCRdb took this table from immuneACCESS and kept in-frame rearrangements with V and J called. Such tables lack part of the clones; where checked against another copy, unresolved V genes explain under half of the gap, and the rest is unexplained. V and J calls and clone size are as listed in that table; D and trimming were resolved from the DNA. Counted in this sample were about 160,000 clones; around 8.3% of them appeared once. Together, the top ten hold approximately 0.56% of the sample.

About this clone itself: Its antigen is currently not known. No base quality information exists; no much larger clone differs at one position.

The rearranged chain carries TRBV4-2 and TRBJ2-3; 10 central nucleotides agree with TRBD2. The TCR originated in a woman aged 18-29 years with type 1 diabetes. Specimen: central memory CD4+ T cells from blood. The CDR3 corresponds to CASSQGAGGPDTQYF. The DNA sequence reads TGTGCCAGCAGCCAAGGAGCGGGAGGGCCAGATACGCAGTATTTT.